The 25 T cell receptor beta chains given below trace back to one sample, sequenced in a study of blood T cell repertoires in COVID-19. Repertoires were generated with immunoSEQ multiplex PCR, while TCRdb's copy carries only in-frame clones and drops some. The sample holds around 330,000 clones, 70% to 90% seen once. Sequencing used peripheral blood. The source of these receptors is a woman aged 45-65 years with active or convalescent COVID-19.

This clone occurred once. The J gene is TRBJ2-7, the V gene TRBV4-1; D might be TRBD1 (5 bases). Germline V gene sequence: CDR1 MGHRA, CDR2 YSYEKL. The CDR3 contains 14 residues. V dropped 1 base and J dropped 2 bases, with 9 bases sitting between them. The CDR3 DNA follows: TGCGCCAGCAGCCAAGTGTCAGGGCCCTACGAGCAGTACTTC. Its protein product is CASSQVSGPYEQYF.

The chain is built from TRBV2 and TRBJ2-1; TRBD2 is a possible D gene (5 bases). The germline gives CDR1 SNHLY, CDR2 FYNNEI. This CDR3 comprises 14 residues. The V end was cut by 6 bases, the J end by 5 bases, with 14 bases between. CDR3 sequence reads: CASSHLTGDNEQFF. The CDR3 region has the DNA TGTGCCAGCAGCCATTTAACCGGGGACAATGAGCAGTTCTTC.

In nucleotides, the CDR3 is TGTGCCAGCAGCTTAATCGGAGAGACCCAGTACTTC. Its protein product is CASSLIGETQYF. The chain joins TRBV7-2 to TRBJ2-5; D gene uncertain. Trimming shortened V by 2 bases and J by 4 bases, and 5 bases separated the two germline ends. Germline CDR1 SGHTA, CDR2 FQGNSA. This CDR3 is 12 amino acids long.

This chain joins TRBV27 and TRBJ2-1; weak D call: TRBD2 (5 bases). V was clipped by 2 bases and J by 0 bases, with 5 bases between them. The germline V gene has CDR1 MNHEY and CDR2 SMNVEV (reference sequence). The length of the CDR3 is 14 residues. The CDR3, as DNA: TGTGCCAGCAGTTTAGGGAGCTCCTACAATGAGCAGTTCTTC. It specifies CASSLGSSYNEQFF.

The DNA for the CDR3 is TGTGCCAGCAGTCCACTAGCGGGTCAGCGGGATGAGCAGTTCTTC. Its translation: CASSPLAGQRDEQFF. The V and J genes are TRBV6-6 and TRBJ2-1, with 9 bases aligning to TRBD2. Germline loops: CDR1 MNHNY, CDR2 SVGAGI (reference sequence). V shed 5 bases, J shed 8 bases, and the junction held 10 bases outside the gene matches. The CDR3 loop spans 15 amino acids.

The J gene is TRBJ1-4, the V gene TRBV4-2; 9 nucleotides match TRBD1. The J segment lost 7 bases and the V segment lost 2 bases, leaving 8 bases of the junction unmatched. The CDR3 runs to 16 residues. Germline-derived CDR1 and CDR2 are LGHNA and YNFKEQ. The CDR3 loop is CASSQPSGQGGEKLFF. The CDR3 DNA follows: TGTGCCAGCAGCCAACCATCGGGACAGGGTGGTGAAAAACTGTTTTTT.

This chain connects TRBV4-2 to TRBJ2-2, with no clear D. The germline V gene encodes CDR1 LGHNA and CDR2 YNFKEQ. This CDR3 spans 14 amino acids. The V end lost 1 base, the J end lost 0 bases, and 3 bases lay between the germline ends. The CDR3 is CASSQGANTGELFF. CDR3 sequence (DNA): TGTGCCAGCAGCCAAGGCGCGAACACCGGGGAGCTGTTTTTT.

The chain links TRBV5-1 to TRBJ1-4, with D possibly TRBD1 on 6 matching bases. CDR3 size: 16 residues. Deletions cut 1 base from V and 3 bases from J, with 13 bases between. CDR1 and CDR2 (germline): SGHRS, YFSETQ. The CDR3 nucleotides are TGCGCCAGCAGCTTGACCCTGACAGGATCTAATGAAAAACTGTTTTTT. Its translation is CASSLTLTGSNEKLFF.

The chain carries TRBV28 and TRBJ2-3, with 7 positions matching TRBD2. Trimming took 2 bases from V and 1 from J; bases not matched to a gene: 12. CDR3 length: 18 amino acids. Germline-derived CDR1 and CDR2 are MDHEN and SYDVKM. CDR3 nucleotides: TGTGCCAGCAGTTTAGGGCACATGGCGGGAGTTGGCACAGATACGCAGTATTTT. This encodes CASSLGHMAGVGTDTQYF.

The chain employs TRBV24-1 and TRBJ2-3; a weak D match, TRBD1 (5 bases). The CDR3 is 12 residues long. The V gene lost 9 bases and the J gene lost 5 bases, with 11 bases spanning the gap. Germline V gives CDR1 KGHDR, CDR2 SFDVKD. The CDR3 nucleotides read TGTGCCACCTCCTCGCAGGGAGATACGCAGTATTTT. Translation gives CATSSQGDTQYF.

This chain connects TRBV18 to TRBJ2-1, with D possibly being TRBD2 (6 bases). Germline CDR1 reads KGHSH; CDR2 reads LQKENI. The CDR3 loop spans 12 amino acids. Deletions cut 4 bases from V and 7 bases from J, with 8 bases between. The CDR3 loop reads CASSRRGNEQFF. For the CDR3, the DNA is TGTGCCAGCTCACGGAGGGGTAATGAGCAGTTCTTC.

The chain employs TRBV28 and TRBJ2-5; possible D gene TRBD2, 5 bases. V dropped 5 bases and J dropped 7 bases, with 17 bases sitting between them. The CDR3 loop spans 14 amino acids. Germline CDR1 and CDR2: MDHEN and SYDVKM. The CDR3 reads CASSTRWGEGTQYF. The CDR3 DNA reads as TGTGCCAGCAGTACACGTTGGGGAGAAGGGACCCAGTACTTC.

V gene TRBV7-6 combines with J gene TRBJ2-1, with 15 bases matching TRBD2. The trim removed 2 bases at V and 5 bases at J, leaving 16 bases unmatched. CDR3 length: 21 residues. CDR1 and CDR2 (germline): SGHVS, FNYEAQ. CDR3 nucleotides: TGTGCCAGCAGCTTAACCACACCCGGACTAGCGGGAGGGCCTCAGAACAATGAGCAGTTCTTC. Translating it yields CASSLTTPGLAGGPQNNEQFF. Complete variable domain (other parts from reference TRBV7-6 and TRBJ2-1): GAGVSQSPRYKVTKRGQDVALRCDPISGHVSLYWYRQALGQGPEFLTYFNYEAQQDKSGLPNDRFSAERPEGSISTLTIQRTEQRDSAMYRCASSLTTPGLAGGPQNNEQFFGPGTRLTVL.

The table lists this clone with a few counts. In DNA, the CDR3 is TGTGCCAGCAGCCCTAGAACGGGAGCCGGATCCTACAATGAGCAGTTCTTC. This codes for CASSPRTGAGSYNEQFF. The gene calls are TRBV5-4 and TRBJ2-1; maybe TRBD2 (6 bases). CDR1 and CDR2 (germline): SGHNT, YYREEE (reference sequence). This CDR3 region has 17 residues. V was shortened by 4 bases and J by 1 base, with 18 bases between the two germline ends.

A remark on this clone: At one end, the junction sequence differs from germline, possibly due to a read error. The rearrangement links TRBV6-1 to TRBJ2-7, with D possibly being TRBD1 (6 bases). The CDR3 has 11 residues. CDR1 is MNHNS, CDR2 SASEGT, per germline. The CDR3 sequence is CASSDFRGRFF. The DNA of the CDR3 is TGTGCCAGCAGTGATTTCAGGGGCAGGTTCTTC.

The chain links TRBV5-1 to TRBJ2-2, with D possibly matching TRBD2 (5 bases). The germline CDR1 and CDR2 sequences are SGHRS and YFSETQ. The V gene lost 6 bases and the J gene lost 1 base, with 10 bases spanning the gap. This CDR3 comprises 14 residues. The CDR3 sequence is CASKSGLNTGELFF. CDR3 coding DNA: TGCGCCAGCAAATCAGGACTGAACACCGGGGAGCTGTTTTTT.

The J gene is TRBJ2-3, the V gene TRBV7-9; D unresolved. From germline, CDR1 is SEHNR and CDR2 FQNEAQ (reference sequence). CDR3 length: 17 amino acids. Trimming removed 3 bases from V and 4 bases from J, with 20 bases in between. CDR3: CASSLMGRRRTADTQYF. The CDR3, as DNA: TGTGCCAGCAGCTTGATGGGCCGACGACGTACCGCAGATACGCAGTATTTT.

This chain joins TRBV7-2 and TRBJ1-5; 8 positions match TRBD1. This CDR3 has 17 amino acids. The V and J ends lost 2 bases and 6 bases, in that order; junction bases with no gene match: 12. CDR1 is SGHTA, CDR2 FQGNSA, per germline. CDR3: CASSLTGDGQGRQPQHF. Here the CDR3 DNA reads TGTGCCAGCAGCTTAACAGGAGACGGACAGGGCCGTCAGCCCCAGCATTTT. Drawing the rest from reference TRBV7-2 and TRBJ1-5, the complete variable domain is GAGVSQSPSNKVTEKGKDVELRCDPISGHTALYWYRQSLGQGLEFLIYFQGNSAPDKSGLPSDRFSAERTGGSVSTLTIQRTQQEDSAVYLCASSLTGDGQGRQPQHFGDGTRLSIL.

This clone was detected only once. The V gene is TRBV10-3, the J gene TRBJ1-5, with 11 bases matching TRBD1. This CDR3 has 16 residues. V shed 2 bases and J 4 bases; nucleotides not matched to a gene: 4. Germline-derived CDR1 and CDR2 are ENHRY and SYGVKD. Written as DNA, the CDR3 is TGTGCCATCAGTGAGGGCGGGACAGGGGGTAATCAGCCCCAGCATTTT. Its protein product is CAISEGGTGGNQPQHF.

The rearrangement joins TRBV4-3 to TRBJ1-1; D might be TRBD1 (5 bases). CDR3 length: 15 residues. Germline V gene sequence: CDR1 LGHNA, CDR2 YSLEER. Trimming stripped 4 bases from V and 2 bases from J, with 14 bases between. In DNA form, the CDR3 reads TGCGCCAGCAGCCTGGTGGGGACTTCAAACACTGAAGCTTTCTTT. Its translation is CASSLVGTSNTEAFF.

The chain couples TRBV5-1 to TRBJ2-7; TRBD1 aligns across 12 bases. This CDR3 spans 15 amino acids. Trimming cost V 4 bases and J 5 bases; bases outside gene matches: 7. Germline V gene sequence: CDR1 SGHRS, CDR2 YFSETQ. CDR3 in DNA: TGCGCCAGCAGCGCCTCTGGGGACAGGGGGCACGAGCAGTACTTC. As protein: CASSASGDRGHEQYF.

CDR3 protein: CASSSPQGLATNEKLFF. DNA for the CDR3: TGTGCCAGCAGTTCACCACAGGGGTTGGCCACTAATGAAAAACTGTTTTTT. J is TRBJ1-4 and V is TRBV25-1; 7 bases line up with TRBD1. J lost 2 bases, V lost 5 bases, and 11 bases had no gene match. Germline CDR1 MGHDK, CDR2 SYGVNS. The CDR3 is 17 amino acids.

The CDR3 reads CASSKPGQGGGSGNTEAFF. CDR3 nucleotide sequence: TGTGCCAGCAGTAAGCCGGGACAGGGAGGAGGTTCCGGGAACACTGAAGCTTTCTTT. The V call is TRBV7-9, the J call TRBJ1-1; 9 bases agree with TRBD1. The CDR3 is 19 amino acids. Per the germline V gene, CDR1 is SEHNR and CDR2 is FQNEAQ (reference sequence). V lost 6 bases to trimming and J lost 1 base; unmatched junction nucleotides: 18.

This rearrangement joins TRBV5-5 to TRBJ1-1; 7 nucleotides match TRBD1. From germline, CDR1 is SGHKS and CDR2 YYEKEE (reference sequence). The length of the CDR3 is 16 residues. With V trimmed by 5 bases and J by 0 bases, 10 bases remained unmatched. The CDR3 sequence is CASSRDSYLLNTEAFF. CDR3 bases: TGTGCCAGCAGTCGGGACAGCTACTTGTTGAACACTGAAGCTTTCTTT.

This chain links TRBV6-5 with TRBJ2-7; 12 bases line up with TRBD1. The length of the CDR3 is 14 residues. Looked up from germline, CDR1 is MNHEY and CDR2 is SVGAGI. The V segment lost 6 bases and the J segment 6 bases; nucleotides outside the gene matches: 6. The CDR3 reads CASSPGTGGVEQYF. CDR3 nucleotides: TGTGCCAGCAGCCCCGGGACAGGGGGCGTCGAGCAGTACTTC.